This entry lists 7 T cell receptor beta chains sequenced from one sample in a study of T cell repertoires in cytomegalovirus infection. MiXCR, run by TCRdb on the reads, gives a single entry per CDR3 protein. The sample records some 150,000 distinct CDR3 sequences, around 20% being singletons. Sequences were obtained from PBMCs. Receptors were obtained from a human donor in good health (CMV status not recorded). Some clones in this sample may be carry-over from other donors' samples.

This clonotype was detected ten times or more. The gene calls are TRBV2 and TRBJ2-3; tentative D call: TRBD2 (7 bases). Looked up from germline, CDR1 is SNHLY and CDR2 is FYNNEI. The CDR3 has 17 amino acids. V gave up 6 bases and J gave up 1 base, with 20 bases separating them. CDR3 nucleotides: TGTGCCAGCAGCCCTGGACGTCGGGGGGCTGGCACAGATACGCAGTATTTT. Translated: CASSPGRRGAGTDTQYF.

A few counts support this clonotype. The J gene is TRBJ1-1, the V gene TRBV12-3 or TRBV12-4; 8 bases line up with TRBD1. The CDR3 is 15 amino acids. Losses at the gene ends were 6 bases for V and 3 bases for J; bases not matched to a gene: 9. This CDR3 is CASRTYRGTHTEAFF. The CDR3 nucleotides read TGTGCCAGCAGAACCTACAGGGGGACCCACACTGAAGCTTTCTTT.

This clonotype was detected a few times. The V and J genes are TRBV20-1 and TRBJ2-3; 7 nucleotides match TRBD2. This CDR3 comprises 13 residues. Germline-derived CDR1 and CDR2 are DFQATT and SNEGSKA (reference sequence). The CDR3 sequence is CSLFSGSTDTQYF. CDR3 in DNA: TGCAGCCTTTTTAGCGGGAGCACAGATACGCAGTATTTT.

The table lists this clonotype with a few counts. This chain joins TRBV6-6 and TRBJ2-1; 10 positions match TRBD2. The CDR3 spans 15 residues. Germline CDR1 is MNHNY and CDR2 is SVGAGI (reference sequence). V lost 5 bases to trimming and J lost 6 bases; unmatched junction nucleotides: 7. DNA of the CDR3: TGTGCCAGCAGTGCACTAGCGGGGATTGTCAATGAGCAGTTCTTC. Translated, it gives CASSALAGIVNEQFF.

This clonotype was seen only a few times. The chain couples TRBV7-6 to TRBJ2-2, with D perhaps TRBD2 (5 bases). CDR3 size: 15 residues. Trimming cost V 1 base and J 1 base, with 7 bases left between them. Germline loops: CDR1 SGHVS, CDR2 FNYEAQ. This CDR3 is CASSLGGQNTGELFF. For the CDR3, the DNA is TGTGCCAGCAGCTTAGGCGGGCAGAACACCGGGGAGCTGTTTTTT.

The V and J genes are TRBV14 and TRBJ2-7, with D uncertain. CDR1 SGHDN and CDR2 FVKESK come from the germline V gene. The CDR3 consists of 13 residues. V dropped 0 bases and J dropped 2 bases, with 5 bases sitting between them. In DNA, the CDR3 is TGTGCCAGCAGCCAAGATTACGCCTACGAGCAGTACTTC. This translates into CASSQDYAYEQYF.

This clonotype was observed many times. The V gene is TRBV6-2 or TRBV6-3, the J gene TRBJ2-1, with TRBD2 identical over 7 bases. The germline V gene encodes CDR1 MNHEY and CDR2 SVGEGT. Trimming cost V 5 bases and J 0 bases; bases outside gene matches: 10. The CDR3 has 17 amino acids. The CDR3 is CASSPHYSGFSYNEQFF. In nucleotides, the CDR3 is TGTGCCAGCAGTCCTCACTATAGCGGGTTCTCCTACAATGAGCAGTTCTTC.